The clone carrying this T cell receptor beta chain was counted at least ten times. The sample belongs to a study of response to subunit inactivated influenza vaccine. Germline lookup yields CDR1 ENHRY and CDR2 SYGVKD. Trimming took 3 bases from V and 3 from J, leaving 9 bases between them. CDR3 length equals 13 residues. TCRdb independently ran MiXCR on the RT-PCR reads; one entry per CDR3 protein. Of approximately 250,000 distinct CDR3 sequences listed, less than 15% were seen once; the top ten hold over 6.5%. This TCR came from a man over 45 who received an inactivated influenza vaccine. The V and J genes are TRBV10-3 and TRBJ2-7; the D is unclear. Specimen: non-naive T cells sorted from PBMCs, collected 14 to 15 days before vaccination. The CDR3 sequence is CAISEVVGYEQYF. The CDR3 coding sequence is TGTGCCATCAGTGAAGTAGTCGGCTACGAGCAGTACTTC.